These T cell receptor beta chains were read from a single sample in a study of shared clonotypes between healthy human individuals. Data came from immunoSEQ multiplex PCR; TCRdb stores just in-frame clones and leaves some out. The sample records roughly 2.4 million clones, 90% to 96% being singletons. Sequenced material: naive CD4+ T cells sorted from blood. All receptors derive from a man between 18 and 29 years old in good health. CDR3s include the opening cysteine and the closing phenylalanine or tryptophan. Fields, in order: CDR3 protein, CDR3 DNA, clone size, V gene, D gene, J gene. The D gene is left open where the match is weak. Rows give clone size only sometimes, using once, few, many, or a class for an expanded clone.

CASSSGRGQETQYF,TGTGCCAGCAGCTCGGGACGGGGCCAAGAGACCCAGTACTTC,-,TRBV6-6,-,TRBJ2-5
CASSRVGDIYFNEQFF,TGTGCCAGTAGCCGGGTCGGGGACATCTACTTTAATGAGCAGTTCTTC,-,TRBV19,-,TRBJ2-1
CASSVNDGEQYF,TGTGCCAGCAGTGTTAACGACGGAGAGCAGTACTTC,-,TRBV2,-,TRBJ2-7
CASGYGTGSYEQYF,TGTGCCAGCGGGTACGGGACAGGGTCTTACGAGCAGTACTTC,-,TRBV6-6,TRBD1,TRBJ2-7
CASSIGSSSNQPQHF,TGTGCCAGTAGTATAGGATCCAGCAGCAATCAGCCCCAGCATTTT,-,TRBV19,-,TRBJ1-5
CAWSVQRTSFYSGNTIYF,TGTGCCTGGAGTGTACAAAGGACAAGCTTTTATTCTGGAAACACCATATATTTT,-,TRBV30,-,TRBJ1-3
CAIRGAADTQYF,TGTGCCATCAGGGGAGCGGCAGATACGCAGTATTTT,-,TRBV10-3,-,TRBJ2-3
CASSLGTGDNEQFF,TGTGCCAGCAGCCTCGGGACAGGTGACAATGAGCAGTTCTTC,-,TRBV11-2,TRBD1,TRBJ2-1
CSVEAANYGYTF,TGCAGCGTTGAGGCAGCTAACTATGGCTACACCTTC,-,TRBV29-1,-,TRBJ1-2
CASRYFGQGNSPLHF,TGTGCCAGCCGATACTTTGGACAGGGCAATTCACCCCTCCACTTT,few,TRBV2,TRBD1,TRBJ1-6
CASSPGTTVNQPQHF,TGTGCCAGCAGCCCTGGGACAACCGTCAATCAGCCCCAGCATTTT,-,TRBV7-2,-,TRBJ1-5
CASSPGRANEKLFF,TGTGCCAGCAGCCCGGGACGGGCTAATGAAAAACTGTTTTTT,-,TRBV27,-,TRBJ1-4
CASSVAPGPNSPLHF,TGTGCCAGCAGCGTAGCACCCGGACCTAATTCACCCCTCCACTTT,-,TRBV9,-,TRBJ1-6
CASSRDRLNTEAFF,TGTGCCAGCAGTAGGGACAGGCTGAACACTGAAGCTTTCTTT,-,TRBV27,TRBD1,TRBJ1-1
CASSQEAGLNEQFF,TGCGCCAGCAGCCAAGAGGCGGGCCTCAATGAGCAGTTCTTC,-,TRBV4-3,-,TRBJ2-1
CASSQDAPVYNEQFF,TGCGCCAGCAGCCAAGATGCCCCCGTTTACAATGAGCAGTTCTTC,-,TRBV4-1,-,TRBJ2-1
CASTDSLNSPLHF,TGTGCCAGTACGGACAGTCTTAATTCACCCCTCCACTTT,-,TRBV19,-,TRBJ1-6
CASSSGQGYTEAFF,TGTGCCAGCAGCTCGGGACAGGGGTACACTGAAGCTTTCTTT,-,TRBV11-2,TRBD1,TRBJ1-1
CASSLVSAGNYGYTF,TGTGCCAGCAGCTTAGTCTCGGCAGGGAACTATGGCTACACCTTC,-,TRBV7-9,-,TRBJ1-2
CASSAGTSGSADTQYF,TGTGCCAGCAGCGCCGGGACTAGCGGGAGCGCAGATACGCAGTATTTT,-,TRBV5-4,TRBD2,TRBJ2-3
CASALTAANQPQHF,TGCGCCAGCGCCCTTACGGCGGCGAATCAGCCCCAGCATTTT,-,TRBV10-2,-,TRBJ1-5
CASTLHTDTQYF,TGTGCCAGCACTCTACACACAGATACGCAGTATTTT,-,TRBV6-1,-,TRBJ2-3
CASSPGGVFSGNTIYF,TGTGCCAGCTCACCGGGGGGTGTTTTCTCTGGAAACACCATATATTTT,-,TRBV18,-,TRBJ1-3
CASSIRQGTDSPLHF,TGTGCCAGTAGTATACGACAGGGGACCGATTCACCCCTCCACTTT,-,TRBV19,TRBD1,TRBJ1-6
CASSQAVGDRQGTQYF,TGCGCCAGCAGCCAAGCGGTAGGGGACAGGCAGGGGACCCAGTACTTC,-,TRBV4-1,TRBD1,TRBJ2-5
CAIRGSGVGTDTQYF,TGTGCCATCAGGGGGAGTGGCGTCGGCACAGATACGCAGTATTTT,-,TRBV10-3,-,TRBJ2-3
CAWDRGQGLPNYGYTF,TGTGCCTGGGACCGGGGACAGGGGCTTCCTAACTATGGCTACACCTTC,-,TRBV30,TRBD1,TRBJ1-2